A single sample gave rise to the 7 T cell receptor beta chains below, sequenced in a study of blood T cell dynamics during melanoma immunotherapy. Time point meaning: week 3, after first cycle of checkpoint inhibitor. Measured with immunoSEQ multiplex PCR; TCRdb has only the in-frame clones, and not every one. Here the sample spans 7,500 to 9,000 clones, more than 80% being singletons. The sequencing here drew on blood, taken from a patient treated with checkpoint blockade. These receptors all stem from a human donor with melanoma.

CDR3 coding DNA: TGCGCCAGCAGCTTGGCCGGACAGGAATCACCCCTCCACTTT. Protein product: CASSLAGQESPLHF. This sequence joins TRBV5-1 and TRBJ1-6; 7 bases line up with TRBD1. J gave up 10 bases and V 0 bases, and 4 bases lay outside the gene matches. Germline values: CDR1 SGHRS, CDR2 YFSETQ. The CDR3 runs to 14 residues.

V is TRBV28 and J is TRBJ2-7; D gene ambiguous. The CDR3 is 17 amino acids. Trimming took off 5 bases at V and 0 bases at J, with 20 bases between the two ends. Looked up from germline, CDR1 is MDHEN and CDR2 is SYDVKM. CDR3 bases: TGTGCCAGCAGTCCAACCTCTACGACGGGTAGCTCCTACGAGCAGTACTTC. It translates to CASSPTSTTGSSYEQYF.

V usage is TRBV7-2 and J usage is TRBJ2-5; 9 nucleotides agree with TRBD2. The end of the DNA is better explained by TRBJ2-7, so the J call may be wrong. CDR1 is SGHTA, CDR2 FQGNSA, per germline. The CDR3 loop spans 14 amino acids. CDR3 sequence: CASSWLAGSYEQYF. The CDR3 bases are TGTGCCAGCAGCTGGCTAGCGGGGTCCTACGAGCAGTACTTC.

In nucleotides, the CDR3 is TGTGCCACCAGCAGGAGCGGGAGCTCCTACGAGCAGTACTTC. This encodes CATSRSGSSYEQYF. The chain employs TRBV15 and TRBJ2-5; 8 positions match TRBD2. The DNA matches TRBJ2-7 better at its end, which makes the J call doubtful. This CDR3 is 14 amino acids long. CDR1 and CDR2 (germline): LNHNV, YYDKDF (reference sequence).

The chain couples TRBV27 to TRBJ2-5; 12 nucleotides agree with TRBD2. The J call may be in error: the DNA end matches TRBJ2-7 better. CDR3 length: 13 amino acids. Germline CDR1 MNHEY, CDR2 SMNVEV (reference sequence). CDR3: CASRGLAGHEQYF. The CDR3 DNA sequence: TGTGCCAGCAGGGGACTAGCGGGCCACGAGCAGTACTTC.

This clone was seen just once. The chain combines TRBV7-9 with TRBJ1-4; D uncertain. Per germline, CDR1 SEHNR and CDR2 FQNEAQ (reference sequence). CDR3 length: 15 amino acids. The V and J ends lost 5 bases and 0 bases respectively, with 10 bases between them. The CDR3 reads CASSQYGATNEKLFF. The CDR3, as DNA: TGTGCCAGCAGCCAGTATGGGGCAACTAATGAAAAACTGTTTTTT.

The chain combines TRBV25-1 with TRBJ2-5, with D perhaps matching TRBD1 or TRBD2 (5 bases each). The J call is in doubt because the DNA end fits TRBJ2-7 better. Per the germline V gene, CDR1 is MGHDK and CDR2 is SYGVNS. This CDR3 is 13 amino acids long. The chain's CDR3 is CAPGTANSYEQYF. DNA of the CDR3: TGTGCCCCTGGGACGGCGAACTCCTACGAGCAGTACTTC.